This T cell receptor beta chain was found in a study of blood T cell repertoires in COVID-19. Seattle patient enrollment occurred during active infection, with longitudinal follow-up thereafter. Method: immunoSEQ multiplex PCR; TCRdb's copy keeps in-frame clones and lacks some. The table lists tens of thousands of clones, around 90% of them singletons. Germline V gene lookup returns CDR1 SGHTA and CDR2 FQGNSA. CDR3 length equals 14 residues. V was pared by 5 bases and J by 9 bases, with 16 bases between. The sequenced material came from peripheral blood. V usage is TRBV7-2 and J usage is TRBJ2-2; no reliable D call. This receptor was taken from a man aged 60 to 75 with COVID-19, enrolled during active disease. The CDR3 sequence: CASSPNPGLRELFF. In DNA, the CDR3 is TGTGCCAGCAGCCCCAACCCAGGTCTCCGGGAGCTGTTTTTT.